This is a list of T cell receptor beta chains from one sample in a study of shared clonotypes between healthy human individuals. Sequencing used immunoSEQ multiplex PCR; TCRdb keeps in-frame clones, though not all of them. Altogether about a million clones are present, about 72% being singletons, with the ten largest covering 0.7% to 0.95%. Material: memory CD4+ T cells from PBMCs. These receptors all come from a man aged 18 to 30 in good health. Some clones in this sample may be carry-over from other donors' samples. CDR3s leave out the opening cysteine and the closing phenylalanine or tryptophan. Each record gives: CDR3 protein, V gene, J gene.

cdr3_aa: ASSLDDSYNEQF; v_call: TRBV7-9; j_call: TRBJ2-1
cdr3_aa: ASSGGAGTEAF; v_call: TRBV2; j_call: TRBJ1-1
cdr3_aa: AWSVFGRVYNEQF; v_call: TRBV30; j_call: TRBJ2-1
cdr3_aa: ASRDQGSSNQPQH; v_call: TRBV2; j_call: TRBJ1-5
cdr3_aa: ASSYYRHSGANVLT; v_call: TRBV6-5; j_call: TRBJ2-6
cdr3_aa: ASSSTPTGRAYEQY; v_call: TRBV14; j_call: TRBJ2-7
cdr3_aa: ASSLGLVGPLGANVLT; v_call: TRBV7-9; j_call: TRBJ2-6
cdr3_aa: ASSGQGLGYT; v_call: TRBV19; j_call: TRBJ1-2
cdr3_aa: ASSGDRAMNTEAF; v_call: TRBV28; j_call: TRBJ1-1
cdr3_aa: AIGGGSYEQY; v_call: TRBV10-3; j_call: TRBJ2-7
cdr3_aa: ASSLRGAGYT; v_call: TRBV5-1; j_call: TRBJ1-2
cdr3_aa: ASSATRASQLTDTQY; v_call: TRBV7-3; j_call: TRBJ2-3
cdr3_aa: ASSILGGDTQY; v_call: TRBV19; j_call: TRBJ2-3
cdr3_aa: ASSLANVRGSEQF; v_call: TRBV5-4; j_call: TRBJ2-1
cdr3_aa: ASSQNGGLRTDTQY; v_call: TRBV7-3; j_call: TRBJ2-3
cdr3_aa: ATSETGSGANVLT; v_call: TRBV2; j_call: TRBJ2-6
cdr3_aa: ASSFFGTETGELF; v_call: TRBV5-5; j_call: TRBJ2-2
cdr3_aa: ASSWSGGSTEAF; v_call: TRBV19; j_call: TRBJ1-1
cdr3_aa: ASSPNGGAGDGYT; v_call: TRBV18; j_call: TRBJ1-2
cdr3_aa: ASSLGGRASYEQY; v_call: TRBV5-6; j_call: TRBJ2-7
cdr3_aa: ASSPSGGGYEQY; v_call: TRBV6-1; j_call: TRBJ2-7
cdr3_aa: ASSLGAPGTGELF; v_call: TRBV7-2; j_call: TRBJ2-2
cdr3_aa: ASSIYLGTGAGLNEKLF; v_call: TRBV5-6; j_call: TRBJ1-4
cdr3_aa: ASSYSLGTAEETQY; v_call: TRBV6-5; j_call: TRBJ2-5
cdr3_aa: ASSSMTSGSDTQY; v_call: TRBV19; j_call: TRBJ2-3
cdr3_aa: ASSLSPSNQPQH; v_call: TRBV7-2; j_call: TRBJ1-5
cdr3_aa: ASSPRGRGLADTQY; v_call: TRBV5-6; j_call: TRBJ2-3
cdr3_aa: ASSVAGGQMPYGYT; v_call: TRBV9; j_call: TRBJ1-2
cdr3_aa: ASSLMSRDSEPPF; v_call: TRBV5-4; j_call: TRBJ2-1
cdr3_aa: ASSVEVWSDRGNSPLH; v_call: TRBV9; j_call: TRBJ1-6
cdr3_aa: ASSQRGVRWGFGATNEKLF; v_call: TRBV4-3; j_call: TRBJ1-4
cdr3_aa: ASIKPSNGEKLF; v_call: TRBV28; j_call: TRBJ1-4
cdr3_aa: SVDSHEETQY; v_call: TRBV29-1; j_call: TRBJ2-5
cdr3_aa: ASSLRAVNEKLF; v_call: TRBV5-6; j_call: TRBJ1-4
cdr3_aa: ASSLAGGASSGEQY; v_call: TRBV5-1; j_call: TRBJ2-7
cdr3_aa: ASSRDGLNQPQH; v_call: TRBV5-1; j_call: TRBJ1-5
cdr3_aa: ASSGGAGMGETQY; v_call: TRBV2; j_call: TRBJ2-5
cdr3_aa: ASSVLGLAGSDTQY; v_call: TRBV9; j_call: TRBJ2-3
cdr3_aa: ASSGRQGTGEQF; v_call: TRBV7-2; j_call: TRBJ2-1
cdr3_aa: AISEFAGTANSPLH; v_call: TRBV10-3; j_call: TRBJ1-6
cdr3_aa: ARSLARQRDDAGLGYEQY; v_call: TRBV5-3; j_call: TRBJ2-7
cdr3_aa: ASSLRGVTDTQY; v_call: TRBV18; j_call: TRBJ2-3
cdr3_aa: AISAGRSYQETQY; v_call: TRBV10-3; j_call: TRBJ2-5
cdr3_aa: ASSYNRAGANVLT; v_call: TRBV6-5; j_call: TRBJ2-6
cdr3_aa: ASSFTQTGRNTIY; v_call: TRBV28; j_call: TRBJ1-3
cdr3_aa: ASLEDRFETQY; v_call: TRBV2; j_call: TRBJ2-5
cdr3_aa: ASSPGETTYGYT; v_call: TRBV27; j_call: TRBJ1-2
cdr3_aa: ASSSTGNSNQPQH; v_call: TRBV5-1; j_call: TRBJ1-5
cdr3_aa: ASSKTGTDTQY; v_call: TRBV7-9; j_call: TRBJ2-3
cdr3_aa: ASSQLWGGTDTQY; v_call: TRBV11-2; j_call: TRBJ2-3
cdr3_aa: ASGKTGRQAVYGYT; v_call: TRBV28; j_call: TRBJ1-2
cdr3_aa: ASSEVGFYEQY; v_call: TRBV25-1; j_call: TRBJ2-7
cdr3_aa: ASSLQPFGGGNTEAF; v_call: TRBV7-2; j_call: TRBJ1-1
cdr3_aa: ASSQGQRSTDTQY; v_call: TRBV5-6; j_call: TRBJ2-3
cdr3_aa: ASSVPGSDTQY; v_call: TRBV2; j_call: TRBJ2-3